This entry describes one T cell receptor (beta chain). These data originate in a study of blood T cell repertoires in COVID-19. Study-level background: The origin of the acute and convalescent COVID-19 samples was the United States, Italy and Spain.

Sequenced by immunoSEQ multiplex PCR; TCRdb stores in-frame clones only, minus some. The profile covers 200,000 or so clones, with 86% appearing a single time and roughly 4.5% taken by the ten largest. CDR1 and CDR2 (germline): MNHEY, SMNVEV (reference sequence). V lost 6 bases, J lost 4 bases, and 14 bases stayed unmatched. The CDR3 has 17 residues. J is TRBJ1-3 and V is TRBV27; 8 bases fit TRBD1. The sequenced material came from peripheral blood. The TCR was taken from a man aged 50 or older with acute or convalescent COVID-19. This chain's CDR3 is CASSPGGAGGIGNTIYF. CDR3 in DNA: TGTGCCAGCAGCCCTGGGGGGGCAGGGGGCATAGGAAACACCATATATTTT.